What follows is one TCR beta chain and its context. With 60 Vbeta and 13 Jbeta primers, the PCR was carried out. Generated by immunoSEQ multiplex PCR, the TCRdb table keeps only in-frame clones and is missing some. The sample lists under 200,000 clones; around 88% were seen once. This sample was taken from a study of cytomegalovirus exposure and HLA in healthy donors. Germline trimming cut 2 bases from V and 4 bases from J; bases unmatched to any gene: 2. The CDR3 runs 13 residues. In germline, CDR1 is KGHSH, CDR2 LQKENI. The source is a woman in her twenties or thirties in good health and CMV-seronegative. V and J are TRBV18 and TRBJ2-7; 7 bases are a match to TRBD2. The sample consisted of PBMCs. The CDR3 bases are TGTGCCAGCTCACCAGGGGGGGTTTACGAGCAGTACTTC. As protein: CASSPGGVYEQYF.